This T cell receptor beta chain was observed in a study of blood T cells in healthy people across ages. Drawn from each donor were around 9.1 milliliters of peripheral blood. Findings and limits, study-wide: Those diversity estimates obtained from one million T cells were thought to be underestimates. Older age went with lower TCR beta diversity per million T cells, in a roughly linear way. Bulk PBMC profiling left naive and antigen-experienced comparisons inconclusive.

It was with a sample-barcoded 5' primer and a J-beta primer mix that a second PCR of roughly 7 to 12 cycles was run. Via MiXCR, TCRdb re-called the 5' RACE reads, giving one row per CDR3 protein. The sample yields 1.5 million to 2 million distinct CDR3 sequences, about 49% seen once. On this clonotype itself: Its antigen is not known.

V shed 6 bases, J shed 1 base, and the junction held 3 bases outside the gene matches. The CDR3 has 16 residues. Germline CDR1 MDHEN, CDR2 SYDVKM. The rearrangement uses TRBV28 and TRBJ2-1; TRBD2 aligns across 13 bases. This sequence originates from a woman in her thirties or forties in good health. The sample consisted of blood. The CDR3 nucleotides are TGTGCCAGCAGGACTAGCGGGGGGAATTCCTACAATGAGCAGTTCTTC. It specifies CASRTSGGNSYNEQFF.